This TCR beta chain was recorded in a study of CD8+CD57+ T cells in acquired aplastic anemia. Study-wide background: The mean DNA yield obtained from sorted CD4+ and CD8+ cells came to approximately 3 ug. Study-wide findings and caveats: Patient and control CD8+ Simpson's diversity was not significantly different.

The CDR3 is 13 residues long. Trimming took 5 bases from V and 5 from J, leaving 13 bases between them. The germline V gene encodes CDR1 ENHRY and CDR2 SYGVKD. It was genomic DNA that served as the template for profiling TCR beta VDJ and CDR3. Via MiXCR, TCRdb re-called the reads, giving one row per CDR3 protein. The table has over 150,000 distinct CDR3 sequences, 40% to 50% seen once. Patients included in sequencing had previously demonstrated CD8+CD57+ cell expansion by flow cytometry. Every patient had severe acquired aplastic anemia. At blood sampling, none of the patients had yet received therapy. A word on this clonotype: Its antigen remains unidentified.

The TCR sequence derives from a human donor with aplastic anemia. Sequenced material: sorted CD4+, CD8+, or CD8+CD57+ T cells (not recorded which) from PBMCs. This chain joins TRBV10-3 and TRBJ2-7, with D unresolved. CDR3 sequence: CAISPTWVNEQYF. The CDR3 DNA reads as TGTGCCATCAGTCCGACATGGGTCAACGAGCAGTACTTC.